The rows below give T cell receptor beta chains drawn from one sample of a study of blood T cells in healthy people across ages. One entry per CDR3 protein, called by TCRdb with MiXCR from the 5' RACE reads. The sample carries 800,000 or so distinct CDR3 sequences, about 45% recorded once. The sequencing sample was made of blood. These receptor sequences come from an older man in good health. CDR3s leave out the opening cysteine and the closing phenylalanine or tryptophan.

v_gene: TRBV4-2; len: 13; j_gene: TRBJ2-3; CDR3aa: ASSLEGGHADTQY
v_gene: TRBV27; len: 11; j_gene: TRBJ1-1; CDR3aa: ASSFDQNTEAF
v_gene: TRBV12-3/TRBV12-4; len: 12; j_gene: TRBJ2-2; CDR3aa: ASRRNGDTGELF
v_gene: TRBV29-1; len: 10; j_gene: TRBJ1-2; CDR3aa: SVGTGDYGYT
v_gene: TRBV29-1; len: 11; j_gene: TRBJ2-7; CDR3aa: SARTGSTYEQY
v_gene: TRBV12-3/TRBV12-4; len: 13; j_gene: TRBJ1-5; CDR3aa: ASRKTGEGNQPQH
v_gene: TRBV7-3; len: 10; j_gene: TRBJ2-3; CDR3aa: ASSPHGDTQY
v_gene: TRBV29-1; len: 12; j_gene: TRBJ1-1; CDR3aa: SVETDRGGTEAF
v_gene: TRBV6-1; len: 16; j_gene: NA; CDR3aa: ASSDRRGLLASEHEQY
v_gene: TRBV4-3; len: 12; j_gene: TRBJ2-3; CDR3aa: ASSQDPRADTQY
v_gene: TRBV27; len: 14; j_gene: TRBJ2-1; CDR3aa: ASSFASGGRYNEQF
v_gene: TRBV3-1; len: 14; j_gene: TRBJ2-3; CDR3aa: ASSQDPAGEGDTQY
v_gene: TRBV21-1; len: 13; j_gene: TRBJ2-7; CDR3aa: ASSKGVATGNEQY